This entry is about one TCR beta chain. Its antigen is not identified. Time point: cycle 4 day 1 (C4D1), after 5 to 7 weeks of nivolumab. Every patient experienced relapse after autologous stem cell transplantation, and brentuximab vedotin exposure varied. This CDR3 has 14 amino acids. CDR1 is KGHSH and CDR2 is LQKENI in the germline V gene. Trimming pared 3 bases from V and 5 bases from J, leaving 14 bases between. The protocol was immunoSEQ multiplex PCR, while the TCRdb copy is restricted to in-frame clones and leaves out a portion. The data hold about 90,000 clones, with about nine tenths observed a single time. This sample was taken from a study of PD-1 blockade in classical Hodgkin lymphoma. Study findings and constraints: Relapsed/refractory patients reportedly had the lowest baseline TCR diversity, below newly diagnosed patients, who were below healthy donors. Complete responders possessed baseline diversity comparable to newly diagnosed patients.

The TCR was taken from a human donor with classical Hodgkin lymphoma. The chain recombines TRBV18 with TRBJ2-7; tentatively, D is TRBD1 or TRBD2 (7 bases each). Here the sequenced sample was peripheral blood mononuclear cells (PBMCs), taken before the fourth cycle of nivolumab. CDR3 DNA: TGTGCCAGCTCACCCCAGGGGGGGAGGCACGAGCAGTACTTC. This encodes CASSPQGGRHEQYF.